This T cell receptor (beta chain) originates from a study of OX40 agonist ivuxolimab in advanced cancers. Profiling relied on immunoSEQ multiplex PCR, and the TCRdb table lists in-frame clones only, not all of them. Of 50,000 or so clones in the sample, around 80% were seen once. The CDR3 has 16 amino acids. Germline loops: CDR1 MNHEY, CDR2 SMNVEV (reference sequence). V lost 6 bases and J lost 1, with 15 bases in between. The origin of this receptor is an adult with an advanced solid tumor such as melanoma, head and neck, liver or kidney cancer. The chain uses TRBV27 and TRBJ2-2, with a tentative D call TRBD1 (6 bases). The sequenced sample was CD4+ or CD8+ T cells sorted from blood, obtained in a trial of the OX40 agonist ivuxolimab. CDR3 in DNA: TGTGCCAGCAGCCTTAAGGACAGACTGAACACCGGGGAGCTGTTTTTT. Amino acid sequence: CASSLKDRLNTGELFF.